These 9 T cell receptor beta chains were all obtained from the same sample, sequenced in a study of blood T cell repertoires in COVID-19. Repertoires were generated with immunoSEQ multiplex PCR, while TCRdb's copy carries only in-frame clones and drops some. The table records 55,000 to 75,000 clones, 80% to 85% of them present only once. What was sequenced was peripheral blood. Receptor source: an elderly man with COVID-19, enrolled during active disease.

The chain uses TRBV5-4 and TRBJ2-1, with D possibly being TRBD1 (5 bases). Germline lookup yields CDR1 SGHNT and CDR2 YYREEE (reference sequence). The CDR3 length is 15 residues. Between the trimmed V and J ends, which lost 4 bases and 6 bases, there was a span of 17 bases. As DNA, the CDR3 is TGTGCCAGCAGCCCCAGGGTCGAGGTTGGCAATGAGCAGTTCTTC. This codes for CASSPRVEVGNEQFF. The full variable domain, its missing parts supplied by reference TRBV5-4 and TRBJ2-1, is ETGVTQSPTHLIKTRGQQVTLRCSSQSGHNTVSWYQQALGQGPQFIFQYYREEENGRGNFPPRFSGLQFPNYSSELNVNALELDDSALYLCASSPRVEVGNEQFFGPGTRLTVL.

The rearrangement uses TRBV7-2 and TRBJ2-5; 8 bases fit TRBD1. This CDR3 comprises 17 residues. The germline CDR1 and CDR2 sequences are SGHTA and FQGNSA. J gave up 5 bases and V 5 bases, and 16 bases lay outside the gene matches. Here the CDR3 reads CASSLAGQAINRETQYF. The CDR3, as DNA: TGTGCCAGCAGCCTCGCGGGACAGGCGATCAACCGGGAGACCCAGTACTTC.

In DNA form, the CDR3 reads TGTGCCAGCAGTACGGGACAGGGTAACTATGGCTACACCTTC. This gives the protein CASSTGQGNYGYTF. V gene TRBV9 combines with J gene TRBJ1-2; 9 bases are shared with TRBD1. CDR1 and CDR2 from the germline V gene are SGDLS and YYNGEE. This CDR3 contains 14 residues. V lost 5 bases to trimming and J lost 1 base; unmatched junction nucleotides: 3.

The CDR3 loop reads CASSTGLNTEAFF. The CDR3 DNA is TGTGCCAGCAGCACAGGGTTGAACACTGAAGCTTTCTTT. The chain links TRBV5-8 to TRBJ1-1; D is perhaps TRBD1 (6 bases). Per germline, CDR1 SGHTS and CDR2 YDEGEE. Deletions cut 4 bases from V and 0 bases from J, with 7 bases between. The CDR3 has 13 residues.

This clone is a singleton in its sample. The chain links TRBV5-6 to TRBJ1-4; 11 bases are a match to TRBD1. Germline V CDR1 and CDR2: SGHDT, YYEEEE. The CDR3 has 17 residues. V dropped 4 bases and J dropped 0; count of bases not matched to a gene: 5. CDR3: CASSLDRGPTTNEKLFF. The CDR3 coding sequence is TGTGCCAGCAGCCTGGACAGGGGGCCGACAACTAATGAAAAACTGTTTTTT.

This chain links TRBV18 with TRBJ1-1, with D hard to call. Germline V CDR1 and CDR2: KGHSH, LQKENI. Between the trimmed V and J ends, which lost 6 bases and 3 bases, there was a span of 14 bases. The CDR3 runs to 14 residues. The CDR3 coding sequence is TGTGCCAGCTCTCCCTCAGGATTCGACACTGAAGCTTTCTTT. It encodes CASSPSGFDTEAFF. Together with reference TRBV18 and TRBJ1-1, the CDR3 gives the full variable domain: NAGVMQNPRHLVRRRGQEARLRCSPMKGHSHVYWYRQLPEEGLKFMVYLQKENIIDESGMPKERFSAEFPKEGPSILRIQQVVRGDSAAYFCASSPSGFDTEAFFGQGTRLTVV.

This clone was picked up many times. V and J are TRBV5-5 and TRBJ2-6; D is ambiguous. The CDR3 loop spans 16 amino acids. CDR1 is SGHKS and CDR2 is YYEKEE in the germline V gene (reference sequence). V lost 0 bases, J lost 0 bases, and 7 bases lay in between. DNA for the CDR3: TGTGCCAGCAGCTTGGAGACAAGCTCTGGGGCCAACGTCCTGACTTTC. It is translated as CASSLETSSGANVLTF.

The V and J genes are TRBV5-1 and TRBJ2-3; 8 bases match TRBD1. Germline trimming cut 0 bases from V and 4 bases from J; bases unmatched to any gene: 7. The germline V gene encodes CDR1 SGHRS and CDR2 YFSETQ. This CDR3 region has 16 residues. CDR3: CASSLASDRVADTQYF. CDR3 in DNA: TGCGCCAGCAGCTTGGCCTCGGACAGGGTAGCAGATACGCAGTATTTT.

This rearrangement joins TRBV7-3 to TRBJ2-7, with TRBD2 identical over 9 bases. Losses at the gene ends were 3 bases for V and 1 base for J; bases not matched to a gene: 4. Germline V lookup: CDR1 SGHTA, CDR2 FQGTGA. CDR3 length: 15 residues. Here the CDR3 reads CASSLVAGASYEQYF. In DNA, the CDR3 is TGTGCCAGCAGCTTGGTAGCGGGGGCGTCCTACGAGCAGTACTTC.